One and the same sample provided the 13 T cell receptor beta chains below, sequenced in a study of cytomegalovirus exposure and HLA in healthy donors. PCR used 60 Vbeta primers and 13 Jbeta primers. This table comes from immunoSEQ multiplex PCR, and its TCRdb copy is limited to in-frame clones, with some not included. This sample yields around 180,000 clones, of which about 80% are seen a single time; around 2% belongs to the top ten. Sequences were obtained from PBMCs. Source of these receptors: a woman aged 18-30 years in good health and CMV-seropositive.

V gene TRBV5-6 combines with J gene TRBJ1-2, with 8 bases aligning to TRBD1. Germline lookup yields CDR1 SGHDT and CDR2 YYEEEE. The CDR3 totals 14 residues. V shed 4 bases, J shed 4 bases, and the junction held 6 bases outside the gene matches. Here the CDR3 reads CASSPGQAFYGYTF. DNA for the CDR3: TGTGCCAGCAGCCCGGGACAGGCTTTCTATGGCTACACCTTC.

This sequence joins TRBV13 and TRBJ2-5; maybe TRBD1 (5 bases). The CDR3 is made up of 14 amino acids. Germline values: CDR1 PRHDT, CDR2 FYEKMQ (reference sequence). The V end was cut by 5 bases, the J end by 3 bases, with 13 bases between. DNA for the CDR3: TGTGCCAGCAGCGAAGGGGTACTTAAAGAGACCCAGTACTTC. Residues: CASSEGVLKETQYF. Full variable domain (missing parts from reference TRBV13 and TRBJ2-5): AAGVIQSPRHLIKEKRETATLKCYPIPRHDTVYWYQQGPGQDPQFLISFYEKMQSDKGSIPDRFSAQQFSDYHSELNMSSLELGDSALYFCASSEGVLKETQYFGPGTRLLVL.

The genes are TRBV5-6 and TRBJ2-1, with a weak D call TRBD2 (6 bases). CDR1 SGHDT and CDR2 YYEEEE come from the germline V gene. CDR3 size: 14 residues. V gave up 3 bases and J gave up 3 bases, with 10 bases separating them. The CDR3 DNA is TGTGCCAGCAGCTCCCGGGACTTCTACAATGAGCAGTTCTTC. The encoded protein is CASSSRDFYNEQFF.

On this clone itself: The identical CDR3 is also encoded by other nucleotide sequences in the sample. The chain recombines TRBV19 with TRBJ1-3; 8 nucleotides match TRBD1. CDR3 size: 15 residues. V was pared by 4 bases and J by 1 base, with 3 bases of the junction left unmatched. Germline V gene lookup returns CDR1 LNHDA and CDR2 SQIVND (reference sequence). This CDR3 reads CASSTTGGSGNTIYF. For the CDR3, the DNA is TGTGCCAGTAGTACCACAGGGGGGTCTGGAAACACCATATATTTT.

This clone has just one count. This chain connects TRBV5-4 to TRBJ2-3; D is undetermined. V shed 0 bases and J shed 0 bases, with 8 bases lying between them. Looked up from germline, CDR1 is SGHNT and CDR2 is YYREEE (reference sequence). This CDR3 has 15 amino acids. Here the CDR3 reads CASSLGQASTDTQYF. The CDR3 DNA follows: TGTGCCAGCAGCTTGGGTCAGGCTAGCACAGATACGCAGTATTTT.

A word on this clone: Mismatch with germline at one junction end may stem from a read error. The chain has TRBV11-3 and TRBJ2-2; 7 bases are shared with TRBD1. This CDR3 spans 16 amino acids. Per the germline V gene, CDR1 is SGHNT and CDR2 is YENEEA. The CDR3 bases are TGTGTCAGCAGCTTGGACGGACAGGCGAACACCGGGGAGCTGTTTTTT. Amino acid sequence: CVSSLDGQANTGELFF.

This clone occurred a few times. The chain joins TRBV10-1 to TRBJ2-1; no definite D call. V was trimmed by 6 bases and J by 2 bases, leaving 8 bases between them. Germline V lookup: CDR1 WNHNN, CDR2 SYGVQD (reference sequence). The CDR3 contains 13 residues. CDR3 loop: CASSSGTYNEQFF. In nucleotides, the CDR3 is TGCGCCAGCAGCTCCGGTACCTACAATGAGCAGTTCTTC.

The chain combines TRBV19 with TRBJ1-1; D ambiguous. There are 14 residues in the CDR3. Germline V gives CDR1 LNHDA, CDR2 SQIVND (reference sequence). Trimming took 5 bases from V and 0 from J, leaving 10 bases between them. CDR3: CASSWWQMNTEAFF. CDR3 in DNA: TGTGCCAGTAGTTGGTGGCAGATGAACACTGAAGCTTTCTTT.

CDR3 coding DNA: TGTGCCAGCAGTTACTCCCCTACAGGGGTCAATTATGGCTACACCTTC. Protein product: CASSYSPTGVNYGYTF. The rearrangement links TRBV6-5 to TRBJ1-2; 7 bases fit TRBD1. The CDR3 is 16 amino acids. CDR1 MNHEY and CDR2 SVGAGI come from the germline V gene. V trimming: 0 bases; J trimming: 5 bases; junction bases outside the gene matches: 9.

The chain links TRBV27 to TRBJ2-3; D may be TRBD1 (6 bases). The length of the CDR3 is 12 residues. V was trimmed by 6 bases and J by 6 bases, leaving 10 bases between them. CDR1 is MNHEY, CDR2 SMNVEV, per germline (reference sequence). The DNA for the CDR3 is TGTGCCAGCAGCAACAGGGCTGATACGCAGTATTTT. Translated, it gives CASSNRADTQYF.

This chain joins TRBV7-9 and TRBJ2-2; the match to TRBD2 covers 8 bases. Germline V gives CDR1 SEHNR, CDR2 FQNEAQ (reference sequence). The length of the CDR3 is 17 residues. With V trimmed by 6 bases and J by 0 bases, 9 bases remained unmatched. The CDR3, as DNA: TGTGCCAGCAGATCCAAGCCCGGGGGGGCGAACACCGGGGAGCTGTTTTTT. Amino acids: CASRSKPGGANTGELFF. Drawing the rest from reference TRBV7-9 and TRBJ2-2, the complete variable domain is DTGVSQNPRHKITKRGQNVTFRCDPISEHNRLYWYRQTLGQGPEFLTYFQNEAQLEKSRLLSDRFSAERPKGSFSTLEIQRTEQGDSAMYLCASRSKPGGANTGELFFGEGSRLTVL.

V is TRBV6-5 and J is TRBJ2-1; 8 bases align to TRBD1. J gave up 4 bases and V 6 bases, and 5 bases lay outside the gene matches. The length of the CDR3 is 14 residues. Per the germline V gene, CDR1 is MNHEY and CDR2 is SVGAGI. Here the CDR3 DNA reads TGTGCCAGCAGCATTACAGGGGGTTACAATGAGCAGTTCTTC. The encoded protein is CASSITGGYNEQFF.

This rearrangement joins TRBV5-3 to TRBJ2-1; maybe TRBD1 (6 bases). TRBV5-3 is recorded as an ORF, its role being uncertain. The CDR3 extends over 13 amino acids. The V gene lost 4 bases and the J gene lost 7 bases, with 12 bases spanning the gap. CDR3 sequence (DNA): TGTGCCAGAAGCGAAAGAGACAGGAATGAGCAGTTCTTC. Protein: CARSERDRNEQFF.